The entry below gives a single T cell receptor beta chain sequence along with its context. The antigen this receptor binds is unknown. The sample holds no much larger clone one base away, and base qualities are not on file. This sample stems from a study of chemoradiotherapy in HPV16-positive cancers (dated by TCRdb to between 2021 and 2024). Describing the broader study: Candidate HPV-specific T-cell clones and common TCR motifs were defined through functional T-cell assays on cells from a couple of HPV16-positive patients. The candidate HPV-specific TCRs and motifs were subsequently tracked in TCR repertoires obtained from roughly 90 patients with HPV-related cancers. The study set out to ask whether T-cell immunity against the HPV oncoproteins E6 and E7 changes over the course of chemoradiotherapy and whether that immunity affects survival. The paper's findings and limits, for the study overall: The survival association was reported for HPV16-positive patients, and the functional definition of HPV-specific T cells was derived from only two HPV16-positive patients. Expansion of candidate HPV-specific clones and E7-related TCR motifs was observed in the tumor microenvironment during treatment, whereas no such expansion was observed for non-HPV-specific T cells. Among HPV16-positive patients, expansion of HPV-responsive T cells during chemoradiotherapy was associated with better recurrence-free survival.

There are 12 amino acids in the CDR3, from cysteine to phenylalanine inclusive. The CDR3 DNA has 36 bases and is translated from base 1. V is cut by 1 base and J by 5 bases, and the space between the germline ends is 5 bases. CDR1 and CDR2 are read off the germline V gene as SNHLY and FYNNEI. Repertoires were sampled multiple times during chemoradiotherapy, which allowed clonal expansion in the tumor microenvironment to be followed. Library preparation used the immunoSEQ multiplex PCR assay. TCRdb mirrors the immuneACCESS table, restricted to in-frame sequences. Some clones are absent from its copies; in checked studies, under half trace to an unresolved V gene, and the reason for the others is unknown. For this sample the table gives 3,000 to 4,000 clones, of which approximately 83% were detected only once. Under 4% of the sample goes to the ten largest clones.

The sequence was collected from a human donor with HPV-associated anogenital cancer. The input for sequencing was tumor tissue, taken from a patient who underwent chemoradiotherapy. The sequence joins TRBV2 to TRBJ1-1; no D gene call is confident. In nucleotide form, the sequence is TGTGCCAGCAGTGAAGGGTGGACTGAAGCTTTCTTT. Its translation reads: CASSEGWTEAFF.